Sequencing of this TCR beta chain was carried out in a study of cytomegalovirus exposure and HLA in healthy donors. Findings and caveats of the study: Analysis was performed later, and it showed HLA-associated TCR beta chains to be more clonally expanded than equally common others. When analyzed later, the rates of TCR association showed variation by HLA locus, with DRB1 the most and HLA-C the fewest. CMV antigen specificity was confirmed in vitro for a few CMV-associated chains.

The PCR used 60 Vbeta and 13 Jbeta primers. Per the original methods: In a later analysis, of around 80 million unique beta chains, around 11 million appeared in at least two donors. Assay used: immunoSEQ multiplex PCR; TCRdb lists only in-frame clones, some missing. For V, J and clone size, that table is used; D and trimming come from the DNA. The table lists about 160,000 clones, more than 75% of them singletons. As for this clone: Its antigen is unknown.

The CDR3 sequence is 18 residues long. CDR1 is SGHVS, CDR2 FQNEAQ, per germline. Germline trimming cut 4 bases from V and 1 base from J; bases unmatched to any gene: 11. Specimen: PBMCs. This receptor was taken from a man aged 18-30 years in good health and CMV-seropositive. The J gene is TRBJ2-2, the V gene TRBV7-8, with 8 bases lining up with TRBD2. The CDR3 loop is CASSSPFAGGRNTGELFF. CDR3 in DNA: TGTGCCAGCAGCTCACCTTTCGCGGGGGGTAGGAACACCGGGGAGCTGTTTTTT.